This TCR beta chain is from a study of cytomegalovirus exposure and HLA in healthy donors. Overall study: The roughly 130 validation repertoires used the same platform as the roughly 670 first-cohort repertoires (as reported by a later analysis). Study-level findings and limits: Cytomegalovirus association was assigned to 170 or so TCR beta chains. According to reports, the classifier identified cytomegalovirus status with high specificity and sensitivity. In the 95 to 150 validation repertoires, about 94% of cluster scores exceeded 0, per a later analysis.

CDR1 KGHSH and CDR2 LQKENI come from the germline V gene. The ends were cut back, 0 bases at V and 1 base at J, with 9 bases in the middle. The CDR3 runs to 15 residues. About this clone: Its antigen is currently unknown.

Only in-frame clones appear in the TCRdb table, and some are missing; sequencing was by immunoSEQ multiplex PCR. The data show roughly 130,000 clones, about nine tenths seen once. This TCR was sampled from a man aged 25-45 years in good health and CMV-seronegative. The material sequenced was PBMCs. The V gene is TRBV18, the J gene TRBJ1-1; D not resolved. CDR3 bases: TGTGCCAGCTCACCACCGGCGGGGAGGAACACTGAAGCTTTCTTT. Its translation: CASSPPAGRNTEAFF.